The clone carrying this TCR beta chain was picked up a small number of times. No antigen is known for it. The data belong to a study of T-cell reconstitution after alpha-beta-depleted transplantation in children. Study-wide points: Surviving recipient T cells and thymic progenitors accounted for the high day-60 TCRbeta diversity observed in some patients. After one year, T-cell counts and TCRbeta diversity mostly came from new T cells. About two months after transplant, alpha-beta T cells reportedly came from several hundred expanded graft clones.

The TCRbeta library was prepared with unique molecular identifiers. TCRdb called the PCR reads again in MiXCR, with one record for every CDR3 protein. The data show approximately 500,000 distinct CDR3 sequences, 27% seen once. The germline V gene has CDR1 DFQATT and CDR2 SNEGSKA (reference sequence). With 6 bases clipped from V and 8 bases from J, the junction kept 6 bases outside the gene matches. CDR3 length: 11 amino acids. The source material was PBMCs, sampled before TCRalphabeta/CD19-depleted stem cell transplant. The chain has TRBV20-1 and TRBJ1-2; 7 nucleotides line up with TRBD1. The sequence was collected from a boy less than two years old with Wiskott-Aldrich syndrome, due to receive a stem cell transplant. The CDR3 loop reads CSATHRGGYTF. In DNA, the CDR3 is TGCAGTGCCACCCACAGGGGCGGCTACACCTTC.